The following is a T cell receptor beta chain sequence with its context. What it binds is not known. This sample was taken from a study of response to subunit inactivated influenza vaccine. General study findings and limits: T cells newly recruited by each seasonal influenza vaccination are few, the authors suggested.

One entry per CDR3 protein, called by TCRdb with MiXCR from the RT-PCR reads. Of around 520,000 distinct CDR3 sequences listed, about an eighth are singletons. The CDR3 extends over 15 amino acids. Germline CDR1 is MNHNS and CDR2 is SASEGT. V gave up 10 bases and J gave up 10 bases, with 23 bases separating them. Sequenced material: PBMCs from blood, taken on the day of vaccination. The sequence came from a middle-aged man who received an inactivated influenza vaccine. This rearrangement joins TRBV6-1 to TRBJ1-6, with a weak D call TRBD1 (6 bases). The CDR3 reads CATSPGGTIGSPLHF. The CDR3 bases are TGTGCCACCTCCCCCGGGGGGACAATTGGCTCACCCCTCCACTTT.